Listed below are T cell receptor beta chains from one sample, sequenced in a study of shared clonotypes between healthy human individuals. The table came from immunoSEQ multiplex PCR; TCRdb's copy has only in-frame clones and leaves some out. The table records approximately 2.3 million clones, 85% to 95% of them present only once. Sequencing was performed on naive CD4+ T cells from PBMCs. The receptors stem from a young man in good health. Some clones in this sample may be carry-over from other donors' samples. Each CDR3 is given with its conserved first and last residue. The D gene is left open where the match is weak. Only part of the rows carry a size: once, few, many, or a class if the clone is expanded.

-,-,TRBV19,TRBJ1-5,TGTGCCAGTAGTATTTGGTCAGGCAATCAGCCCCAGCATTTT,CASSIWSGNQPQHF
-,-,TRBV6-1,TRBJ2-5,TGTGCCAGCAGTGAGAAAGAGACCCAGTACTTC,CASSEKETQYF
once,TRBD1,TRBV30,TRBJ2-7,TGTGCCTGGAGGGACAGGGGCAGCTCCTACGAGCAGTACTTC,CAWRDRGSSYEQYF
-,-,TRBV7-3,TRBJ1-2,TGTGCCAGCAGCTTTGGGGGCTCAGCTTACAATAACTATGGCTACACCTTC,CASSFGGSAYNNYGYTF
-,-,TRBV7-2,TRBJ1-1,TGTGCCAGCAGCTTAGGTAGCGGGGGGAACACTGAAGCTTTCTTT,CASSLGSGGNTEAFF
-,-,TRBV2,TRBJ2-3,TGTGCCAGCACCCGGTCTCAGGGTCCAGATACGCAGTATTTT,CASTRSQGPDTQYF
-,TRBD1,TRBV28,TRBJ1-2,TGTGCCAGCAGCCTTGAGTCTAAACGGGACAGGGACTTAGACGGCTATGGCTACACCTTC,CASSLESKRDRDLDGYGYTF
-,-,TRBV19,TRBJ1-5,TGTGCCAGTAATAACCCAGGGGCCCATCAGCCCCAGCATTTT,CASNNPGAHQPQHF
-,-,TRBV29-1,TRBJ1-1,TGCAGCGTTGGGCGGGCGGACACTGAAGCTTTCTTT,CSVGRADTEAFF
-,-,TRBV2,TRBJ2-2,TGTGCCAGCAGTTTTCGGGACACACCGAACACCGGGGAGCTGTTTTTT,CASSFRDTPNTGELFF
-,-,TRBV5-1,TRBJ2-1,TGCGCCAGCAGCAAACTAGTCGATGAGCAGTTCTTC,CASSKLVDEQFF
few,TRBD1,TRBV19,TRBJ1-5,TGTGCCAGTAGTGTCGACAGGGGCAATCAGCCCCAGCATTTT,CASSVDRGNQPQHF
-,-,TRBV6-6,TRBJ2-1,TGTGCCAGCCAAAGGACCTACAATGAGCAGTTCTTC,CASQRTYNEQFF
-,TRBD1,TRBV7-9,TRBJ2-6,TGTGCCAGCAGCTCCTGGGACAGGGGGCCTCTGGGGGCCAACGTCCTGACTTTC,CASSSWDRGPLGANVLTF
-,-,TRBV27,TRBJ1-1,TGTGCCAGCAGTTATAGGGGGTGGAAGAACACTGAAGCTTTCTTT,CASSYRGWKNTEAFF
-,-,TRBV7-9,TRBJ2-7,TGTGCCAGCAGCTTAGACCCAGCGGTGACCGAGCAGTACTTC,CASSLDPAVTEQYF
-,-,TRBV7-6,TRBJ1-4,TGTGCCAGCAGCCCCCGGGACTACCCTGCAACTAATGAAAAACTGTTTTTT,CASSPRDYPATNEKLFF
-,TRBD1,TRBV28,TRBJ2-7,TGTGCCAGCAGTTTATCAGGGTGGGACAGGGATTCCTACGAGCAGTACTTC,CASSLSGWDRDSYEQYF
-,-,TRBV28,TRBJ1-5,TGTGCCAGCAGTCCGGACTCGGGTAGCCGTAGCAATCAGCCCCAGCATTTT,CASSPDSGSRSNQPQHF
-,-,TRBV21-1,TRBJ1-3,TGTGCCAGCAGCAAATTGGGGGTTGGAAACACCATATATTTT,CASSKLGVGNTIYF
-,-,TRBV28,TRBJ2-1,TGTGCCAGCAGTCCGTACAATGAGCAGTTCTTC,CASSPYNEQFF
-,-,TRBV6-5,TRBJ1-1,TGTGCCAGCGGATTGGACAGGAACACTGAAGCTTTCTTT,CASGLDRNTEAFF
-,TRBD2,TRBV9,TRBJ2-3,TGTGCCAGCAGCGTAGCTCTAGCGGGAGAGGGCACGCAGTATTTT,CASSVALAGEGTQYF
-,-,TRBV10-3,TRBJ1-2,TGTGCCATCAGTGACCGGACGAAACCCGCCTATGGCTACACCTTC,CAISDRTKPAYGYTF
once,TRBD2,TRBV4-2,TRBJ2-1,TGTGCCAGCAGCCAAGGAGGGCCTAGCGGGAGTAATGAGCAGTTCTTC,CASSQGGPSGSNEQFF
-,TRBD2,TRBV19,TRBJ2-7,TGTGCCAGTCGGACTAGCGGGAGTTACGAGCAGTACTTC,CASRTSGSYEQYF
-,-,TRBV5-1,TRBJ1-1,TGCGCCAGCAGCTCACAGGGCAGGGAGAACACTGAAGCTTTCTTT,CASSSQGRENTEAFF
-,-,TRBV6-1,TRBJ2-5,TGTGCCAGCAGTTCTTTTCGGGCCGGGGAGACCCAGTACTTC,CASSSFRAGETQYF
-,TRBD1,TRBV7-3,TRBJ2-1,TGTGCCAGCAGCGCCCAAGGGAGGAGACAGGGGGATGAGCAGTTCTTC,CASSAQGRRQGDEQFF
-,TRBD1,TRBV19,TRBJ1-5,TGTGCCAGTAGTACCAGACAGGGGAGCAATCAGCCCCAGCATTTT,CASSTRQGSNQPQHF
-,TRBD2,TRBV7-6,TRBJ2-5,TGTGCCAGCAGCTTAGGACTAGCGGGAGGGGGTCAAGAGACCCAGTACTTC,CASSLGLAGGGQETQYF
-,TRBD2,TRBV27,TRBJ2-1,TGTGCCAGCAGTTCCCCCCCCAGGGGACTAGCCGATGAGCAGTTCTTC,CASSSPPRGLADEQFF
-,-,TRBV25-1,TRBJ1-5,TGTGCCAGCAGTGGAGGGGTGTACAATCAGCCCCAGCATTTT,CASSGGVYNQPQHF
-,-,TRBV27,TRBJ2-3,TGTGCCAGCAGTGAAGGGGGTGATTATACGCAGTATTTT,CASSEGGDYTQYF
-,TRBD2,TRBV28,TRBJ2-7,TGTGCCAGCAGTTCTGCTAGCGGGGGACCTACCTCCTACGAGCAGTACTTC,CASSSASGGPTSYEQYF
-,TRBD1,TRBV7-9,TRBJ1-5,TGTGCCAGCAGCGTGGACAGGGACAATCAGCCCCAGCATTTT,CASSVDRDNQPQHF
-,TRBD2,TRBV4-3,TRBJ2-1,TGCGCCAGCAGCAGTCACGGGAGGGCCTCCTACAATGAGCAGTTCTTC,CASSSHGRASYNEQFF
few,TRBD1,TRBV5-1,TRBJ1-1,TGCGCCAGCAGCTTAGAACCAACGGGACAGGGTGACACTGAAGCTTTCTTT,CASSLEPTGQGDTEAFF
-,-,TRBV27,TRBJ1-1,TGTGCCAGCACCCGAGCAAGTCAGGGAAGGACTGAAGCTTTCTTT,CASTRASQGRTEAFF
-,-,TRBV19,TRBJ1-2,TGTGCCAGTAGTATTCGGGGGGGCGGCTACACCTTC,CASSIRGGGYTF
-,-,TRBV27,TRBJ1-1,TGTGCCAGCAGTTTACGGTATGGAGGTTACACTGAAGCTTTCTTT,CASSLRYGGYTEAFF
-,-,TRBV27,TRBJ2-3,TGTGCCAGCAGGCCATTAGGGGGATCTAGCGCCACAGATACGCAGTATTTT,CASRPLGGSSATDTQYF
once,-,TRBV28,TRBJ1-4,TGTGCCAGCAGTTCATGGACGTCCGGGCGTGAAAAACTGTTTTTT,CASSSWTSGREKLFF
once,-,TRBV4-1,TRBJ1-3,TGCGCCAGCAGCCACCCGAACTTTAACAGGGCACTCTCTGGAAACACCATATATTTT,CASSHPNFNRALSGNTIYF
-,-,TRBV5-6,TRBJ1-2,TGTGCCAGCAGCTTCGGGGCAGGGGCGGGCCCTAACTATGGCTACACCTTC,CASSFGAGAGPNYGYTF
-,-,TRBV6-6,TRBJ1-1,TGTGCCACTAGAGGCAGGGAGGAGAACACTGAAGCTTTCTTT,CATRGREENTEAFF
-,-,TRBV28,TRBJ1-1,TGTGCCAGCAGTTTTCGGCGGCAGAACACTGAAGCTTTCTTT,CASSFRRQNTEAFF
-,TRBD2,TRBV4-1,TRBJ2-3,TGCGCCAGCAGCCAAGATGGTACGGGAGGGGTAGATACGCAGTATTTT,CASSQDGTGGVDTQYF
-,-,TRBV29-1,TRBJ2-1,TGCAGCCACCCGGGGGCGGGTGGTTACAATGAGCAGTTCTTC,CSHPGAGGYNEQFF
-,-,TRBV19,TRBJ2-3,TGTGCCAGTAGTGGCGACATTAACACAGATACGCAGTATTTT,CASSGDINTDTQYF
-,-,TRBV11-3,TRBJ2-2,TGTGCCAGCAGCCAAGTGGGAGCGAACACCGGGGAGCTGTTTTTT,CASSQVGANTGELFF
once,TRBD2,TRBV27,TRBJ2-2,TGTGCCAGCCGACGAGGACTAGCGGGAGGGCCTGGCACCGGGGAGCTGTTTTTT,CASRRGLAGGPGTGELFF
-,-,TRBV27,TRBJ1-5,TGTGCCAGCAGTTTTTCTGGGCTTCTAGGCCATCAGCCCCAGCATTTT,CASSFSGLLGHQPQHF
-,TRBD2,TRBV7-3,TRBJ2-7,TGTGCCAGCAGCCCCTCGGGGGGGCCCTACGAGCAGTACTTC,CASSPSGGPYEQYF
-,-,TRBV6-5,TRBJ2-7,TGTGCCATCTCCCCCCAGGTCGAGCAGTACTTC,CAISPQVEQYF